This is a list of T cell receptor beta chains from one sample in a study of Graves' ophthalmopathy and Graves' hyperthyroidism. From the multiplex PCR reads, TCRdb called clonotypes with MiXCR, one entry per CDR3 protein. The repertoire consists of a few hundred thousand distinct CDR3 sequences, with around 20% occurring once and the leading ten covering roughly 3.2%. The sequenced sample was peripheral blood. Receptors were obtained from a woman under 30 with stable Graves' hyperthyroidism. CDR3s leave out the opening cysteine and the closing phenylalanine or tryptophan. The size entry is marked missing in some rows and otherwise reads once, few, many or a size class.

len	v_gene	abundance	j_gene	CDR3aa
14	TRBV20-1	many	TRBJ2-2	SARDSGTGNTGELF
15	TRBV4-1	many	TRBJ1-6	ASSQGAASSYNSPLH
13	TRBV12-3/TRBV12-4	many	TRBJ2-5	ASAGWGAGGETQY
12	TRBV5-1	many	TRBJ1-1	ASSLAGRKTEAF
14	TRBV12-3/TRBV12-4	many	TRBJ2-5	ASSLEGQPRSETQY
12	TRBV10-3	NA	TRBJ1-2	AISQQTVDDGYT
12	TRBV20-1	many	TRBJ2-7	SAPPGTRSPEQY
11	TRBV7-2	many	TRBJ2-7	ASSSSPTYEQY
12	TRBV2	many	TRBJ1-6	ASRRGQGNSPLH
15	TRBV20-1	many	TRBJ2-7	SARDPVAGDGSYEQY
11	TRBV3-1	NA	TRBJ2-4	ASSVRGLDIQY
10	TRBV18	many	TRBJ1-2	ASSMAGDGYT
10	TRBV20-1	many	TRBJ1-1	SASVWGPEAF
12	TRBV28	many	TRBJ2-5	ASSLIGRLETQY
12	TRBV29-1	many	TRBJ1-1	SVCSGRMNTEAF
13	TRBV5-5	many	TRBJ2-5	ASSLEQGLAETQY
12	TRBV5-5	NA	TRBJ2-5	ASSFTPQRETQY
10	TRBV28	many	TRBJ1-1	ASSSVGTEAF
13	TRBV20-1	many	TRBJ2-7	SARDRPAGGWGQY
11	TRBV7-6	many	TRBJ1-1	ASSSGRLTEAF
12	TRBV28	few	TRBJ2-2	ASSLNRAAGELF
13	TRBV28	many	TRBJ2-7	ASSSIPGPFYEQY
13	TRBV12-3/TRBV12-4	many	TRBJ2-7	ASSPLQGPTYEQY
9	TRBV12-3/TRBV12-4	many	TRBJ2-1	ASSTVDEQF
13	TRBV6-1	few	TRBJ2-7	ASSQGQGASHEQY
14	TRBV15	once	TRBJ1-1	ATSRRTGALNTEAF
12	TRBV28	many	TRBJ2-5	ASRETSGHETQY
12	TRBV19	many	TRBJ2-2	ASRRSSGTGELF
12	TRBV6-1	many	TRBJ1-5	ASSVSQGNQPQH
13	TRBV11-2	many	TRBJ2-7	ASSSGGQGSYEQY
12	TRBV12-3/TRBV12-4	many	TRBJ1-3	ASSLGRAGNTIY
12	TRBV6-2/TRBV6-3	many	TRBJ1-2	ASTPIGTVYGYT
12	TRBV6-1	few	TRBJ2-5	ASSLGTSGETQY
9	TRBV30	NA	TRBJ1-1	AANANTEAF
14	TRBV5-4	NA	TRBJ2-3	ASSWILTSGTDTQY
17	TRBV15	NA	TRBJ1-1	ATSRDLGRGLIMNTEAF
13	TRBV9	many	TRBJ1-3	ASSSRKGSGNTIY
15	TRBV11-1	many	TRBJ1-1	ASSFAAGILLNTEAF
15	TRBV28	NA	TRBJ2-7	ASSLLAGGPFDGEQY
12	TRBV5-6	NA	TRBJ2-7	ASSLDMNHYDQY